These T cell receptor beta chains were read from a single sample in a study of T cell responses to AZD1222 COVID-19 vaccine. Produced via immunoSEQ multiplex PCR; TCRdb's table is partial and in-frame only. The table includes 100,000 or so clones, 75% to 95% detected once. Material: peripheral blood, obtained on day 0 of AZD1222 vaccination. These receptors originate from an adult in good health. The CDR3 runs from the conserved cysteine through the conserved F or W. A D gene is named only where the DNA matches it firmly. Some rows have no size entry. The others give once, few or many, or a class for an expanded clone.

clone size | J gene | V gene | D gene | CDR3 DNA | CDR3 protein
NA | TRBJ1-5 | TRBV4-2 | NA | TGTGCCAGCAGCCTTACTGGGACTATAGAACAGCCCCAGCATTTT | CASSLTGTIEQPQHF
NA | TRBJ1-6 | TRBV7-2 | NA | TGTGCCAGCAGCTTCGGGGCGGGACACTTCAATTCACCCCTCCACTTT | CASSFGAGHFNSPLHF
NA | TRBJ1-2 | TRBV30 | NA | TGTGCCTGGAGTGTAGGACGATTTAACTATGGCTACACCTTC | CAWSVGRFNYGYTF
NA | TRBJ2-1 | TRBV25-1 | NA | TGTGCCAGCAGTGATCCATACCCTCCCCTGGGGCACAATGAGCAGTTCTTC | CASSDPYPPLGHNEQFF
NA | TRBJ2-3 | TRBV27 | NA | TGTGCCAGCAGTTCCTTGGGGCACACAGATACGCAGTATTTT | CASSSLGHTDTQYF
NA | TRBJ2-1 | TRBV27 | NA | TGTGCCAGCAGTTCCTCGTGGGGGGCCAATGAGCAGTTCTTC | CASSSSWGANEQFF
NA | TRBJ2-1 | TRBV18 | TRBD2 | TGTGCCAGCTCACCACTTCGGGGGGACAATGAGCAGTTCTTC | CASSPLRGDNEQFF
once | TRBJ1-2 | TRBV24-1 | NA | TGTGCCACCAGTGATGGGGTCGGTGGCTACACCTTC | CATSDGVGGYTF
NA | TRBJ2-7 | TRBV6-5 | NA | TGTGCCAGCCAAAAGGGGGTCGAGTACGAGCAGTACTTC | CASQKGVEYEQYF
NA | TRBJ2-7 | TRBV5-1 | TRBD1 | TGCGCCAGCAGGCTCCATCCGGGACAGGCGACCTACGAGCAGTACTTC | CASRLHPGQATYEQYF
NA | TRBJ1-1 | TRBV7-9 | NA | TGTGCCAGCAGCTTCCTGACAGGGAACACTGAAGCTTTCTTT | CASSFLTGNTEAFF
medium-sized | TRBJ2-7 | TRBV2 | TRBD1 | TGTGCCAGCAGTGAAGCAATCGGACAGGGCTACGAGCAGTACTTC | CASSEAIGQGYEQYF
NA | TRBJ1-3 | TRBV28 | NA | TGTGCCAGCAGTTTAATGGGGACCTACTCTGGAAACACCATATATTTT | CASSLMGTYSGNTIYF
NA | TRBJ1-2 | TRBV5-1 | NA | TGCGCCAGCAGCTTGGCTGGGACTTATACGCCCTCCTACACCTTC | CASSLAGTYTPSYTF
NA | TRBJ1-6 | TRBV4-2 | NA | TGTGCCAGCAGCCAAGATAGCACAAACAATAATTCACCCCTCCACTTT | CASSQDSTNNNSPLHF
NA | TRBJ1-1 | TRBV28 | NA | TGTGCCAGCACCCCCCCGCGGGGCCTAAACACTGAAGCTTTCTTT | CASTPPRGLNTEAFF
NA | TRBJ1-1 | TRBV6-5 | TRBD1 | TGTGCCAGCAGAAGGGACAGAGAAGGCACTGAAGCTTTCTTT | CASRRDREGTEAFF
few | TRBJ2-1 | TRBV5-1 | NA | TGCGCCAGCACCCTACTGGATGAGCAGTTCTTC | CASTLLDEQFF
few | TRBJ1-1 | TRBV12-3/TRBV12-4 | NA | TGTGCCAGCAGTTCAAGCCCGGGTCCTGCGTTCTTT | CASSSSPGPAFF
once | TRBJ1-5 | TRBV15 | NA | TGTGCCACCAGAACAGGTCTCCAATTCGGGCCCCAGCATTTT | CATRTGLQFGPQHF